The T cell receptor (beta chain) described here comes from a study of blood T cell repertoires in COVID-19. Trimming stripped 0 bases from V and 4 bases from J, with 12 bases between. The CDR3 length is 16 residues. Germline assignment: CDR1 LGHNA and CDR2 YSLEER. Assay used: immunoSEQ multiplex PCR; TCRdb lists only in-frame clones, some missing. The sample has roughly 260,000 clones; approximately 89% are singletons. The clonotype was recovered from a man in his forties or fifties who had recovered from COVID-19. The chain joins TRBV4-3 to TRBJ2-2, with a tentative D call TRBD2 (6 bases). The specimen was peripheral blood. CDR3 loop: CASSQDTSRGTGELFF. CDR3 bases: TGCGCCAGCAGCCAAGACACTAGCCGGGGCACCGGGGAGCTGTTTTTT.